This entry lists 10 T cell receptor beta chains sequenced from one sample in a study of T cell repertoires in cytomegalovirus infection. MiXCR was run by TCRdb on the reads, yielding one entry per CDR3 protein. This repertoire shows fewer than 1,000,000 distinct CDR3 sequences, more than 25% found once; its top ten account for more than 12%. No antigen has been assigned to these receptors. Specimen: cultured CD8+ T cells from PBMCs, collected from culture after CMV antigen stimulation. These receptors were collected from a human donor in good health (CMV status not recorded). Some clones in this sample may be carry-over from other donors' samples.

The chain combines TRBV2 with TRBJ1-1; D is perhaps TRBD1 (6 bases). From germline, CDR1 is SNHLY and CDR2 FYNNEI. V lost 7 bases to trimming and J lost 8 bases, with 17 bases between them. CDR3 length: 13 residues. CDR3: CASIRQENIEAFF. CDR3 nucleotides: TGTGCCAGCATCAGACAGGAGAACATAGAAGCTTTCTTT.

J is TRBJ1-1 and V is TRBV20-1; possibly TRBD1 for D (5 bases). V was cut by 6 bases and J by 4 bases, with 18 bases left in between. The CDR3 covers 14 residues. The V gene's germline CDR1 is DFQATT and CDR2 SNEGSKA (reference sequence). The CDR3 is CSAGSREGVTEAFF. The CDR3 DNA reads TGCAGTGCCGGGTCCAGGGAAGGTGTCACTGAAGCTTTCTTT.

This clonotype appeared a few times. The V call is TRBV6-6, the J call TRBJ1-2; the D is unclear. Trimming left V 6 bases short and J 8 bases short, with 7 bases between. The CDR3 runs to 10 residues. Germline assignment: CDR1 MNHNY and CDR2 SVGAGI (reference sequence). CDR3 sequence reads: CASREVGYTF. The CDR3 region has the DNA TGTGCCAGCAGGGAGGTCGGCTACACCTTC.

This clonotype turned up a few times. The chain carries TRBV4-2 and TRBJ2-3; TRBD2 aligns across 7 bases. Germline V CDR1 and CDR2: LGHNA, YNFKEQ. V was clipped by 2 bases and J by 6 bases; unmatched bases: 8. The CDR3 spans 15 residues. The CDR3 here is CASSQIGLVVDTQYF. CDR3 nucleotides: TGTGCCAGCAGCCAAATCGGACTAGTAGTGGATACGCAGTATTTT.

This clonotype was seen more than once but under ten times. This sequence joins TRBV3-1 and TRBJ2-7, with 9 nucleotides matching TRBD1. From germline, CDR1 is LGHDT and CDR2 YNNKEL (reference sequence). With 0 bases clipped from V and 4 bases from J, the junction kept 10 bases outside the gene matches. There are 17 residues in the CDR3. As DNA, the CDR3 is TGTGCCAGCAGCCAAGAATTGAGGGGACAGGGTCTATACGAGCAGTACTTC. Translating gives CASSQELRGQGLYEQYF.

A remark on this clonotype: A clone one base away is much larger, so this may be a read error. The rearrangement joins TRBV28 to TRBJ2-7; 10 nucleotides line up with TRBD2. Germline CDR1 reads MDHEN; CDR2 reads SYDVKM. This CDR3 region has 15 residues. The chain's CDR3 is CASSLRTSGSLEKYF. The CDR3 DNA follows: TGTGCCAGCAGTTTACGGACTAGCGGATCTCTCGAGAAGTACTTC.

This clonotype was seen only a few times. This chain links TRBV2 with TRBJ1-1, with D hard to call. Trimming left V 11 bases short and J 0 bases short, with 13 bases between. This CDR3 has 13 residues. Per germline, CDR1 SNHLY and CDR2 FYNNEI. CDR3 region: CAAWEKLNTEAFF. In DNA, the CDR3 is TGTGCCGCATGGGAGAAATTGAACACTGAAGCTTTCTTT. Supplemented by reference TRBV2 and TRBJ1-1, the full variable domain reads EPEVTQTPSHQVTQMGQEVILRCVPISNHLYFYWYRQILGQKVEFLVSFYNNEISEKSEIFDDQFSVERPDGSNFTLKIRSTKLEDSAMYFCAAWEKLNTEAFFGQGTRLTVV.

This clonotype occurred a few times. The chain uses TRBV4-1 and TRBJ2-2; 8 bases are shared with TRBD2. CDR1 is MGHRA, CDR2 YSYEKL, per germline. Germline trimming cut 4 bases from V and 3 bases from J; bases unmatched to any gene: 10. The CDR3 runs 17 residues. The DNA of the CDR3 is TGCGCCAGCAGCCTAATTGAAGCGGGGGCCTACACCGGGGAGCTGTTTTTT. This sequence encodes CASSLIEAGAYTGELFF.

This clonotype was found a few times. CDR3 sequence (DNA): TGTGCCAGCAGTTTAGTACAGGGTAGTCCCTATGGCTACACCTTC. Translated: CASSLVQGSPYGYTF. V gene TRBV12-3 or TRBV12-4 combines with J gene TRBJ1-2; D might be TRBD1 (6 bases). This CDR3 has 15 residues. Trimming pared 1 base from V and 4 bases from J, leaving 13 bases between.

This chain uses TRBV4-3 with TRBJ2-4, with D possibly matching TRBD2 (6 bases). With 0 bases removed from V and 0 bases from J, the gap between germline ends came to 6 bases. CDR1 and CDR2 (germline): LGHNA, YSLEER. The CDR3 covers 15 residues. The CDR3, as DNA: TGCGCCAGCAGCCAAGATAGCGGAGCCAAAAACATTCAGTACTTC. It encodes CASSQDSGAKNIQYF.